The rows below give T cell receptor beta chains drawn from one sample of a study of graft-versus-host responses after intestinal transplantation. The protocol was immunoSEQ multiplex PCR, while the TCRdb copy is restricted to in-frame clones and leaves out a portion. The sample includes 50,000 to 75,000 clones, 89% seen only once; the top ten take more than 1.5%. The source material was ileum tissue, sampled 350 to 400 days after transplant. These receptors all come from a human patient who received an intestinal transplant, so some T cells may come from the graft donor. CDR3s include the opening cysteine and the closing phenylalanine or tryptophan. The D gene is left open where the match is weak. Size is omitted from some rows. Given values are once, few, many or a class for expanded clones.

TRBV4-1	TRBD1	TRBJ2-7	NA	TGCGCCAGCAGCCACATCCTACTTACCCGGGACAGCGAAGAGCAGTACTTC	CASSHILLTRDSEEQYF
TRBV6-1	NA	TRBJ1-5	NA	TGTGCCAGCAGCCAAGAGGCAGGGAGTCAGCCCCAGCATTTT	CASSQEAGSQPQHF
TRBV10-2	NA	TRBJ2-7	NA	TGCGCCAGCAGTGAGAGGAACGTCTACGAGCAGTACTTC	CASSERNVYEQYF
TRBV4-1	TRBD1	TRBJ1-6	NA	TGCGCCAGCAGCCCACCCGGGACAGGGGACTATAATTCACCCCTCCACTTT	CASSPPGTGDYNSPLHF
TRBV14	TRBD1	TRBJ2-7	NA	TGTGCCAGCAGCCAAGGGACAGGGGACGAGCAGTACTTC	CASSQGTGDEQYF
TRBV5-4	NA	TRBJ2-3	once	TGTGCCAGCAGCTTGGAGATTGGGATCACAGATACGCAGTATTTT	CASSLEIGITDTQYF
TRBV19	NA	TRBJ1-2	NA	TGTGCAGCGAACGGGGCAGGGGCTCTGGGCTACACCTTC	CAANGAGALGYTF
TRBV6-6	TRBD1	TRBJ2-3	NA	TGTGCCAGCAGTCCCCTCACAGGGGCCCCGAATACGCAGTATTTT	CASSPLTGAPNTQYF
TRBV5-1	NA	TRBJ2-7	few	TGCGCCAGCAGCTTGGTCGGAAAACGAGTCGGGATGGAGAACGAGCAGTACTTC	CASSLVGKRVGMENEQYF
TRBV7-9	NA	TRBJ2-2	NA	TGTGCCAGCAGTTTCCTTGGTCGGGGAAGGTCGGCCGGGGAGCTGTTTTTT	CASSFLGRGRSAGELFF
TRBV2	TRBD2	TRBJ2-5	NA	TGTGCCAGCAGTGAGGGGCTAGCGGGGGGGCCGGAGACCCAGTACTTC	CASSEGLAGGPETQYF
TRBV27	NA	TRBJ2-7	NA	TGTGCCAGCAGTTTGACAGGAAGCGACGAGCAGTACTTC	CASSLTGSDEQYF
TRBV14	NA	TRBJ2-5	NA	TGTGCCAGCAGCCAAAATGACAGGAACTGGTGGGAGACCCAGTACTTC	CASSQNDRNWWETQYF
TRBV4-2	TRBD2	TRBJ2-2	NA	TGTGCCAGCAGCCGGGGGACTAGCGGGAGCACCGGGGAGCTGTTTTTT	CASSRGTSGSTGELFF
TRBV4-2	TRBD2	TRBJ2-5	NA	TGTGCCAGCAGCCAAGAGTTGCTAGCGGGGGCAGAGACCCAGTACTTC	CASSQELLAGAETQYF
TRBV21-1	NA	TRBJ2-7	NA	TGTGCCAGCAGCAAAGTCGATCCTCCCGGGGTCTCCCCCTACGAGCAGTACTTC	CASSKVDPPGVSPYEQYF